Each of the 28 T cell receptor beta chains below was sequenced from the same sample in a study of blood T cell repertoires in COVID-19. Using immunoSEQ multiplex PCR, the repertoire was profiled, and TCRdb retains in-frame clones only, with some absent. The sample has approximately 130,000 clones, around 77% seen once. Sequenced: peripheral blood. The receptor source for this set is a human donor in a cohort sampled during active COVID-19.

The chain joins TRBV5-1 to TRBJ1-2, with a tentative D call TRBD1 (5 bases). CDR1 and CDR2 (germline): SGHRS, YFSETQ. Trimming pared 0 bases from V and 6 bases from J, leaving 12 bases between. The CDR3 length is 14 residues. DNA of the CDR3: TGCGCCAGCAGCTTGGGGGACGGGGGTGATGGCTACACCTTC. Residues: CASSLGDGGDGYTF.

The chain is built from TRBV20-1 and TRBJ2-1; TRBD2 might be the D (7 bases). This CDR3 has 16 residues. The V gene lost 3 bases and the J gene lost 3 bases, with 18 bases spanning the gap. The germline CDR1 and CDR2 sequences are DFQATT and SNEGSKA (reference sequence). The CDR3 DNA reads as TGCAGTGCTAGTAGGGCGGGGGCCCCCCTCTACAATGAGCAGTTCTTC. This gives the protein CSASRAGAPLYNEQFF.

DNA for the CDR3: TGTGCCAGCCTCGGGGGGGAAGAGACCCAGTACTTC. As protein: CASLGGEETQYF. The gene calls are TRBV11-3 and TRBJ2-5; 8 nucleotides line up with TRBD2. Germline V gives CDR1 SGHNT, CDR2 YENEEA. The length of the CDR3 is 12 residues. V lost 8 bases and J lost 3; bases outside the gene matches: 2.

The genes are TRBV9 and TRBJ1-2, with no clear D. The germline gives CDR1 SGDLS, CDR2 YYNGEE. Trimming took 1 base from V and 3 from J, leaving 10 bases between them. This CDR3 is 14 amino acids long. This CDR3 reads CASSVSGVDYGYTF. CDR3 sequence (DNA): TGTGCCAGCAGCGTATCCGGGGTTGACTATGGCTACACCTTC.

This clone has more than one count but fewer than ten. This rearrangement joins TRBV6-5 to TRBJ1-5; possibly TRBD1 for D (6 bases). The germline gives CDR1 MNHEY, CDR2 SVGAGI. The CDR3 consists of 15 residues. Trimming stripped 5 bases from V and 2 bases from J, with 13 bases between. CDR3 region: CASSPQGSRNQPQHF. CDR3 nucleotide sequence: TGTGCCAGCAGTCCACAGGGATCTCGCAATCAGCCCCAGCATTTT.

CDR3 in DNA: TGTGCCAGCAGCCCACGAGCGGGGGGGCCTTACGAGCAGTACTTC. Residues: CASSPRAGGPYEQYF. V is TRBV4-2 and J is TRBJ2-7, with 10 bases that match TRBD2. The CDR3 is 15 residues long. Unmatched junction bases numbered 7, after V lost 4 bases and J lost 4 bases. Germline V CDR1 and CDR2: LGHNA, YNFKEQ.

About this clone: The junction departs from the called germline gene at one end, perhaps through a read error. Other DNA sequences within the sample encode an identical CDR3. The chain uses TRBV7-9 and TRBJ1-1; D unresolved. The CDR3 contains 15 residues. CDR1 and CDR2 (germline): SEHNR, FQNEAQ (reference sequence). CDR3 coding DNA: TGTGCCAGCAGCCCTGACATGGGTAGGAACACTGAAGCTTTTTTT. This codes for CASSPDMGRNTEAFF.

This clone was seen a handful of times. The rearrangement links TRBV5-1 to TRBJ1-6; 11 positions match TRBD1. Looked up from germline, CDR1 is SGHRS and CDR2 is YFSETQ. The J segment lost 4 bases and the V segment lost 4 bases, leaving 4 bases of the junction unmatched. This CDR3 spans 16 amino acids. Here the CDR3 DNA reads TGCGCCAGCAGCCCGGGACAGGGGGGATATAATTCACCCCTCCACTTT. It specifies CASSPGQGGYNSPLHF. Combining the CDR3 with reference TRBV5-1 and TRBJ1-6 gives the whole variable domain KAGVTQTPRYLIKTRGQQVTLSCSPISGHRSVSWYQQTPGQGLQFLFEYFSETQRNKGNFPGRFSGRQFSNSRSEMNVSTLELGDSALYLCASSPGQGGYNSPLHFGNGTRLTVT.

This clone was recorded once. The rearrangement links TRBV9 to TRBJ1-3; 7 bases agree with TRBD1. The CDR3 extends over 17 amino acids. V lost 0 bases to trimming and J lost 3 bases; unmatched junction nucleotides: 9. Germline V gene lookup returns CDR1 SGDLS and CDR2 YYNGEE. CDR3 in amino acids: CASSVEDPTGLGNTIYF. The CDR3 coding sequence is TGTGCCAGCAGCGTAGAAGATCCGACAGGGCTTGGAAACACCATATATTTT.

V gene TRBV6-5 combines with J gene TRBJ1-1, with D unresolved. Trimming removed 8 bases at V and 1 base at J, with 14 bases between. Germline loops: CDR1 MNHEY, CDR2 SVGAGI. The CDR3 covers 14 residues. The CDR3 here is CASSGKQPNTEAFF. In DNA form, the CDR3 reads TGTGCCAGCTCGGGGAAGCAACCGAACACTGAAGCTTTCTTT.

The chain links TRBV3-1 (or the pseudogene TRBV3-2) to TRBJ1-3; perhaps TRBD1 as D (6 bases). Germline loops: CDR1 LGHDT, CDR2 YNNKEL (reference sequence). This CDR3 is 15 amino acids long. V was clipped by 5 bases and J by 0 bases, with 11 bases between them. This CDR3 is CASSTDSYSGNTIYF. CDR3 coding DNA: TGTGCCAGCAGCACGGACAGCTACTCTGGAAACACCATATATTTT.

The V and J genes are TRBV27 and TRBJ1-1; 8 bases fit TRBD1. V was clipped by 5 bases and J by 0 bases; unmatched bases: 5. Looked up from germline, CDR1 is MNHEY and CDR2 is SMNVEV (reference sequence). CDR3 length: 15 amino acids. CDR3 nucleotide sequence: TGTGCCAGCAGTCTGGGGACAGGATTGAACACTGAAGCTTTCTTT. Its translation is CASSLGTGLNTEAFF.

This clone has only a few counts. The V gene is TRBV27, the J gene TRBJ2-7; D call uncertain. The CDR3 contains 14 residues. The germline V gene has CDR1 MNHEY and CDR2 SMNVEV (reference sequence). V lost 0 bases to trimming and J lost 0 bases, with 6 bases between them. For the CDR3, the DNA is TGTGCCAGCAGTTTATCTAGTTCCTCCTACGAGCAGTACTTC. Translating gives CASSLSSSSYEQYF.

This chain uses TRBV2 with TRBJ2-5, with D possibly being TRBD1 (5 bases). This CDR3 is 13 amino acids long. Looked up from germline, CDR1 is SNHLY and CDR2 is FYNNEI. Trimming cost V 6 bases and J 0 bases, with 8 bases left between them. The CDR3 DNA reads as TGTGCCAGCAGAAAGGGGTACCAAGAGACCCAGTACTTC. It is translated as CASRKGYQETQYF.

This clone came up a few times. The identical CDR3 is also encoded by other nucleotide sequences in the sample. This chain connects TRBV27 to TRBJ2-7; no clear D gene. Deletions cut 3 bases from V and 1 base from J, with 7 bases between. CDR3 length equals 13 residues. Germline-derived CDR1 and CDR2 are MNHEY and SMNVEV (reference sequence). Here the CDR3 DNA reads TGTGCCAGCAGTTTCAGGTCGTCCTACGAGCAGTACTTC. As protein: CASSFRSSYEQYF.

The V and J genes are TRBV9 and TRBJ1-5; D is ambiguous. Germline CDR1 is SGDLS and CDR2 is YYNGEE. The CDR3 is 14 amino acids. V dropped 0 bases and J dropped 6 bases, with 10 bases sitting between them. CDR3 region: CASSVAGVGQPQHF. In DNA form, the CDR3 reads TGTGCCAGCAGCGTAGCCGGGGTGGGTCAGCCCCAGCATTTT.

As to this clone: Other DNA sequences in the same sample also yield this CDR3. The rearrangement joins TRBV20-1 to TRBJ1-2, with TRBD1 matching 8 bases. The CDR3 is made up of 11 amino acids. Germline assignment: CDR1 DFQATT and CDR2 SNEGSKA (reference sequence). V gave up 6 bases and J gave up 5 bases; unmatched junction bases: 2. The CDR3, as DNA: TGCAGTGCCGGACAGGGTTATGGCTACACCTTC. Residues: CSAGQGYGYTF.

As DNA, the CDR3 is TGTGCCATCAGTGGTAGCGGCCAAGAGACCCAGTACTTC. It translates to CAISGSGQETQYF. The chain uses TRBV10-3 and TRBJ2-5, with a weak D call TRBD2 (6 bases). V lost 4 bases and J 1 base, leaving 7 bases between the germline ends. The CDR3 covers 13 residues. Germline-derived CDR1 and CDR2 are ENHRY and SYGVKD.

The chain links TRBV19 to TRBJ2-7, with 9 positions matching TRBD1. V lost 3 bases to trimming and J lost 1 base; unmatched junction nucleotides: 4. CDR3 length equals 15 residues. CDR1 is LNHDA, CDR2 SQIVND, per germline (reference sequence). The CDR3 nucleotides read TGTGCCAGTAGTATTAAGACAGGGGGTTCCTACGAGCAGTACTTC. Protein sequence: CASSIKTGGSYEQYF.

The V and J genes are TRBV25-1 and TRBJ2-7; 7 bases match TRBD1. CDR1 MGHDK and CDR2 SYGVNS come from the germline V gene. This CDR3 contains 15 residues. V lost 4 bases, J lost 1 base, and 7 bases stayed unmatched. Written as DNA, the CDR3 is TGTGCCAGCAGTGGCCGGGACAGAGTGTCCTACGAGCAGTACTTC. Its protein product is CASSGRDRVSYEQYF.

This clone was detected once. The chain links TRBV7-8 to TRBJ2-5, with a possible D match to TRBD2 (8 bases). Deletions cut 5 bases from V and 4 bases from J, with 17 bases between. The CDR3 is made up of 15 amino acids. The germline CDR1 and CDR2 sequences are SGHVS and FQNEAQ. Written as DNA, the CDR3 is TGTGCCAGCAGCCCAGGGGGGACTAGACGAGAGACCCAGTACTTC. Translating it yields CASSPGGTRRETQYF.

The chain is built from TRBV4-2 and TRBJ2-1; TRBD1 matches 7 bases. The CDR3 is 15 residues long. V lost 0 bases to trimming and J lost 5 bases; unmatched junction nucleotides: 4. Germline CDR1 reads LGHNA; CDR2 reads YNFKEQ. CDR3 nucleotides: TGTGCCAGCAGCCAAGACCGGGACAGAAACAATGAGCAGTTCTTC. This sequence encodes CASSQDRDRNNEQFF.

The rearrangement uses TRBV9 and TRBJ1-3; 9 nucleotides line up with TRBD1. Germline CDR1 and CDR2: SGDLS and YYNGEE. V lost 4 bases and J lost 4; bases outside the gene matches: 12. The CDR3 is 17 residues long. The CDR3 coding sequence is TGTGCCAGCAGCAACCCGGACAGGGGAAAAGGGGGAAACACCATATATTTT. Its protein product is CASSNPDRGKGGNTIYF.

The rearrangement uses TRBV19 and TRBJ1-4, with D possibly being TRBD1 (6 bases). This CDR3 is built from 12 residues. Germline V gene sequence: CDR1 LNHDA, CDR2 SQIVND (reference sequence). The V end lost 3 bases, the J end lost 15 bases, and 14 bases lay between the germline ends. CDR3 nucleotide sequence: TGTGCCAGTAGTATCGGTTGGGACATCGTGTTTTTT. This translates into CASSIGWDIVFF.

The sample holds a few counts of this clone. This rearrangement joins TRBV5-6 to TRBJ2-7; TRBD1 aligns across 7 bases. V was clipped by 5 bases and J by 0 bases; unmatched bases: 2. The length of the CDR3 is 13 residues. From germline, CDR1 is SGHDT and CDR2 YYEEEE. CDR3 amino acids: CASRDRRSYEQYF. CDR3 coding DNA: TGTGCCAGCAGGGACAGGCGCTCCTACGAGCAGTACTTC.

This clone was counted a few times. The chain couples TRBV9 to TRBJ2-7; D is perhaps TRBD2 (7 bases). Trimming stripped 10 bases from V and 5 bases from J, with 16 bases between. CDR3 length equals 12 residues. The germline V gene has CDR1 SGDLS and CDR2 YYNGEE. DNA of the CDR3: TGTGCCGGGAGGGGCCACAGGGACGAGCAGTACTTC. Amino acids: CAGRGHRDEQYF.

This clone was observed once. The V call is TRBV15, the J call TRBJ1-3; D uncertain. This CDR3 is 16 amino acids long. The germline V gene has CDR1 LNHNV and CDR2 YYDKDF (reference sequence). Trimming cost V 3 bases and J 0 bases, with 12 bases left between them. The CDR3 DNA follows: TGTGCCACCAGCAGGGGAACGGGGAGCTCTGGAAACACCATATATTTT. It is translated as CATSRGTGSSGNTIYF.

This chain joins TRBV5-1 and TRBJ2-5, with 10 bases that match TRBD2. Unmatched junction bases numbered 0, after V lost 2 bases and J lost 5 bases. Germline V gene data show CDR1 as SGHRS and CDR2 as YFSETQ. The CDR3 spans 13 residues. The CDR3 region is CASSFSGRETQYF. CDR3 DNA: TGCGCCAGCAGCTTTAGCGGGAGGGAGACCCAGTACTTC.